This TCR beta chain was found in a study of T cell responses to AZD1222 COVID-19 vaccine. As for this clone: No antigen is known for it.

Assay: immunoSEQ multiplex PCR; the TCRdb copy retains only in-frame clones and omits some. The repertoire holds 100,000 to 120,000 clones, with 80% to 90% as singletons. Study results and limitations: Nearly half of spike-specific TCRs reportedly target unmutated variant regions.

The germline V gene encodes CDR1 SGHNT and CDR2 YYREEE (reference sequence). With 1 base removed from V and 7 bases from J, the gap between germline ends came to 14 bases. This CDR3 region has 15 residues. This clonotype was obtained from an adult who received the AZD1222 COVID-19 vaccine. The chain joins TRBV5-4 to TRBJ2-2, with D perhaps matching TRBD2 (6 bases). Sequenced here: peripheral blood, sampled 28 days after the second AZD1222 dose. The CDR3 is CASSLQGGRDGELFF. In DNA form, the CDR3 reads TGTGCCAGCAGCTTGCAAGGAGGGCGGGACGGGGAGCTGTTTTTT.